The 30 T cell receptor beta chains in this list originate from one sample, sequenced in a study of CD8 T cells in Susac syndrome. It was with random hexamers that roughly 0.5 to 1 ug RNA was reverse transcribed. MiXCR, applied by TCRdb to the immunoSEQ multiplex PCR reads, yields one record per CDR3 protein. The sample includes roughly 120,000 distinct CDR3 sequences, roughly 95% of them seen just once. What was sequenced was CD4+ T cells from PBMCs. The receptor source for this set is a human donor in good health.

This clonotype was seen a single time. J is TRBJ2-7 and V is TRBV19; 8 positions match TRBD1. Germline assignment: CDR1 LNHDA and CDR2 SQIVND (reference sequence). V lost 6 bases and J lost 8; bases outside the gene matches: 9. The CDR3 length is 13 residues. This CDR3 is CASRLRGQEQQYF. The CDR3 coding sequence is TGTGCCAGTAGACTAAGGGGACAGGAGCAGCAGTACTTC.

The chain combines TRBV29-1 with TRBJ1-2; TRBD1 might be the D (5 bases). The CDR3 covers 16 residues. The germline V gene has CDR1 SQVTM and CDR2 ANQGSEA. V shed 0 bases and J shed 0 bases, with 14 bases lying between them. CDR3 sequence reads: CSVEDQRGHANYGYTF. CDR3 in DNA: TGCAGCGTTGAAGATCAAAGGGGCCACGCTAACTATGGCTACACCTTC.

The genes are TRBV9 and TRBJ2-7; tentative D call: TRBD1 (6 bases). The V gene lost 1 base and the J gene lost 6 bases, with 8 bases spanning the gap. This CDR3 spans 12 amino acids. CDR1 SGDLS and CDR2 YYNGEE come from the germline V gene. The CDR3 protein is CASSVTDSEQYF. CDR3 nucleotide sequence: TGTGCCAGCAGCGTAACGGACAGCGAGCAGTACTTC.

The J gene is TRBJ2-7, the V gene TRBV4-1; 11 positions agree with TRBD1. CDR1 is MGHRA, CDR2 YSYEKL, per germline. This CDR3 is 15 amino acids long. The trim removed 1 base at V and 5 bases at J, leaving 4 bases unmatched. CDR3 loop: CASSQGWTGGNEQYF. The CDR3 nucleotides read TGCGCCAGCAGCCAAGGGTGGACAGGGGGCAACGAGCAGTACTTC.

This chain uses TRBV12-3 or TRBV12-4 with TRBJ1-1, with D perhaps matching TRBD1 (6 bases). The CDR3 is 14 amino acids. Trimming pared 7 bases from V and 2 bases from J, leaving 14 bases between. The CDR3, as DNA: TGTGCCAGCATCTGGGGGCAGGGAAACACTGAAGCTTTCTTT. This translates into CASIWGQGNTEAFF.

The rearrangement joins TRBV2 to TRBJ2-1, with D possibly being TRBD2 (6 bases). The CDR3 length is 15 residues. Germline CDR1 SNHLY, CDR2 FYNNEI. V shed 9 bases and J shed 7 bases, with 22 bases lying between them. DNA of the CDR3: TGTGCCAGTTTGGGTTGGCGGAGGGAAAGGAATGAGCAGTTCTTC. This sequence encodes CASLGWRRERNEQFF.

This chain uses TRBV2 with TRBJ2-1; 8 nucleotides align to TRBD2. Per germline, CDR1 SNHLY and CDR2 FYNNEI. J gave up 9 bases and V 7 bases, and 11 bases lay outside the gene matches. The CDR3 consists of 14 residues. CDR3 nucleotides: TGTGCCAGCACTCAACTAGCGGAGGGGAGTGAGCAGTTCTTC. Amino acid sequence: CASTQLAEGSEQFF.

The chain has TRBV28 and TRBJ1-1; D unresolved. Germline CDR1 is MDHEN and CDR2 is SYDVKM. This CDR3 region has 13 residues. V was clipped by 11 bases and J by 9 bases, with 22 bases between them. CDR3 in DNA: TGTGCCGCGAGGACCCAGAAGGGCCCGAAAGCTTTCTTT. This translates into CAARTQKGPKAFF. Complete variable domain (other parts from reference TRBV28 and TRBJ1-1): DVKVTQSSRYLVKRTGEKVFLECVQDMDHENMFWYRQDPGLGLRLIYFSYDVKMKEKGDIPEGYSVSREKKERFSLILESASTNQTSMYLCAARTQKGPKAFFGQGTRLTVV.

The chain uses TRBV5-1 and TRBJ2-7; D remains unclear. V was shortened by 1 base and J by 4 bases, with 9 bases between the two germline ends. This CDR3 is built from 13 residues. In germline, CDR1 is SGHRS, CDR2 YFSETQ. This chain's CDR3 is CASSLQGLYEQYF. The CDR3 DNA sequence: TGCGCCAGCAGCTTGCAAGGTCTTTACGAGCAGTACTTC.

CDR3 region: CASSSQLAGPDTQYF. The CDR3 region has the DNA TGTGCCAGCAGTTCCCAGCTAGCGGGACCAGATACGCAGTATTTT. The chain joins TRBV12-3 or TRBV12-4 to TRBJ2-3, with TRBD2 identical over 9 bases. The CDR3 is made up of 15 amino acids. The junction had 6 bases not matched to a gene; V was cut back by 4 bases and J by 4 bases.

The chain is built from TRBV3-1 and TRBJ2-4; either TRBD1 or TRBD2 may supply D (6 bases each). The V and J ends lost 4 bases and 6 bases respectively, with 22 bases between them. The CDR3 is 17 amino acids. Germline CDR1 LGHDT, CDR2 YNNKEL (reference sequence). DNA for the CDR3: TGTGCCAGCAGCCCTTTGGGGGGCGCGATAATTGGAAACATTCAGTACTTC. This sequence encodes CASSPLGGAIIGNIQYF.

The CDR3 sequence is CASSRLRTGLNEQYF. In DNA form, the CDR3 reads TGTGCCAGCAGCCGATTACGGACAGGGTTGAACGAGCAGTACTTC. This chain uses TRBV5-4 with TRBJ2-7; the match to TRBD1 covers 8 bases. Losses at the gene ends were 4 bases for V and 5 bases for J; bases not matched to a gene: 11. The CDR3 runs to 15 residues. The V gene's germline CDR1 is SGHNT and CDR2 YYREEE (reference sequence).

This chain uses TRBV2 with TRBJ1-4; D call uncertain. CDR3 size: 11 residues. CDR1 and CDR2 (germline): SNHLY, FYNNEI. Trimming stripped 5 bases from V and 8 bases from J, with 6 bases between. The CDR3 region is CASSREEKLFF. The CDR3 DNA reads as TGTGCCAGCAGTAGGGAAGAAAAACTGTTTTTT.

The chain uses TRBV7-9 and TRBJ2-1; D is undetermined. Germline CDR1 SEHNR, CDR2 FQNEAQ (reference sequence). The ends were cut back, 3 bases at V and 8 bases at J, with 8 bases in the middle. This CDR3 is 12 amino acids long. The CDR3 protein is CASSFEVYEQFF. CDR3 in DNA: TGTGCCAGCAGCTTCGAAGTCTATGAGCAGTTCTTC.

The chain carries TRBV7-2 and TRBJ1-6, with TRBD1 as a possible D gene (5 bases). The V gene's germline CDR1 is SGHTA and CDR2 FQGNSA. The V end lost 3 bases, the J end lost 7 bases, and 13 bases lay between the germline ends. This CDR3 comprises 15 residues. The CDR3 DNA is TGTGCCAGCAGCTTTGGAAGGGGCTGGAATTCACCCCTCCACTTT. It yields the protein CASSFGRGWNSPLHF.

The chain is built from TRBV18 and TRBJ2-3, with D possibly being TRBD2 (6 bases). Germline values: CDR1 KGHSH, CDR2 LQKENI. Trimming stripped 0 bases from V and 5 bases from J, with 9 bases between. The CDR3 loop spans 14 amino acids. This chain's CDR3 is CASSPPTSRDTQYF. CDR3 DNA: TGTGCCAGCTCACCACCGACTAGTCGAGATACGCAGTATTTT.

This chain uses TRBV6-2 or TRBV6-3 with TRBJ2-1; possible D gene TRBD1, 5 bases. Germline V gene data show CDR1 as MNHEY and CDR2 as SVGEGT. The germline V and J ends were trimmed by 6 bases and 9 bases, with 15 bases remaining between them. This CDR3 has 13 residues. The CDR3 sequence: CASSNGLGVEQFF. CDR3 bases: TGTGCCAGCAGCAACGGGCTAGGGGTTGAGCAGTTCTTC.

The genes are TRBV5-4 and TRBJ2-5, with 12 nucleotides matching TRBD2. CDR3 length equals 15 residues. J was trimmed by 3 bases and V by 2 bases; bases with no gene match: 2. CDR1 and CDR2 (germline): SGHNT, YYREEE (reference sequence). The CDR3 loop reads CASSFRTSGKETQYF. The DNA of the CDR3 is TGTGCCAGCAGCTTCCGGACTAGCGGGAAAGAGACCCAGTACTTC.

V gene TRBV12-3 or TRBV12-4 combines with J gene TRBJ2-5; D gene ambiguous. Trimming removed 7 bases from V and 2 bases from J, with 14 bases in between. This CDR3 is 14 amino acids long. The CDR3 DNA reads TGTGCCAGCACCCCCAACGGCAGGCAAGAGACCCAGTACTTC. Protein: CASTPNGRQETQYF.

J is TRBJ1-6 and V is TRBV3-1; D not resolved. Trimming left V 4 bases short and J 7 bases short, with 14 bases between. The CDR3 is made up of 15 amino acids. Germline V gene lookup returns CDR1 LGHDT and CDR2 YNNKEL (reference sequence). The CDR3 reads CASSPWSTSNSPLHF. The CDR3 bases are TGTGCCAGCAGCCCCTGGTCCACATCAAATTCACCCCTCCACTTT.

The chain has TRBV3-1 and TRBJ2-3; a weak D match, TRBD1 (5 bases). The CDR3 length is 15 residues. Germline V gene lookup returns CDR1 LGHDT and CDR2 YNNKEL (reference sequence). V lost 2 bases and J lost 0, with 9 bases in between. CDR3 DNA sequence: TGTGCCAGCAGCCAAATCAGGGCTAGCACAGATACGCAGTATTTT. Amino acid sequence: CASSQIRASTDTQYF.

Only one count was recorded for this clonotype. V is TRBV3-1 and J is TRBJ2-5, with 13 positions matching TRBD2. Germline V lookup: CDR1 LGHDT, CDR2 YNNKEL (reference sequence). The CDR3 contains 18 residues. Germline trimming cut 10 bases from V and 5 bases from J; bases unmatched to any gene: 19. Here the CDR3 DNA reads TGTGCCACCCACCAACTGCTTCGGACTAGCGGGGGCGGGGAGACCCAGTACTTC. Translated: CATHQLLRTSGGGETQYF.

The V and J genes are TRBV30 and TRBJ2-7; unclear D gene. CDR3 length equals 14 residues. V dropped 0 bases and J dropped 0 bases, with 9 bases sitting between them. Germline V gene lookup returns CDR1 GTSNPN and CDR2 SVGIG (reference sequence). The CDR3 loop reads CAWSVRSLSYEQYF. CDR3 nucleotide sequence: TGTGCCTGGAGTGTCAGGTCCCTCTCCTACGAGCAGTACTTC.

The V and J genes are TRBV5-1 and TRBJ2-3; TRBD2 agrees at 10 bases. The CDR3 covers 17 residues. Germline CDR1 is SGHRS and CDR2 is YFSETQ. V lost 4 bases to trimming and J lost 3 bases; unmatched junction nucleotides: 11. CDR3 sequence reads: CASSATRTSGPTDTQYF. In nucleotides, the CDR3 is TGCGCCAGCAGCGCAACGAGGACTAGCGGACCTACAGATACGCAGTATTTT.

The chain carries TRBV12-3 or TRBV12-4 and TRBJ2-5, with 16 bases fitting TRBD2. This CDR3 has 17 residues. The ends lost 6 bases at V and 5 bases at J; junction bases unmatched: 9. This chain's CDR3 is CASRRRGTSGRGETQYF. CDR3 DNA sequence: TGTGCCAGCAGACGACGCGGGACTAGCGGGAGGGGGGAGACCCAGTACTTC.

The chain employs TRBV7-9 and TRBJ1-1, with D tentatively TRBD1 (5 bases). The CDR3 is 14 residues long. The V and J ends lost 5 bases and 1 base respectively, with 11 bases between them. Looked up from germline, CDR1 is SEHNR and CDR2 is FQNEAQ (reference sequence). DNA of the CDR3: TGTGCCAGCAGCCCCAGGGTCGGGAACACTGAAGCTTTCTTT. It encodes CASSPRVGNTEAFF. Full variable domain (remainder filled in from reference TRBV7-9 and TRBJ1-1): DTGVSQNPRHKITKRGQNVTFRCDPISEHNRLYWYRQTLGQGPEFLTYFQNEAQLEKSRLLSDRFSAERPKGSFSTLEIQRTEQGDSAMYLCASSPRVGNTEAFFGQGTRLTVV.

This chain joins TRBV28 and TRBJ2-4; D not certain. The germline CDR1 and CDR2 sequences are MDHEN and SYDVKM. The CDR3 spans 14 residues. The V and J ends lost 9 bases and 0 bases respectively, with 12 bases between them. The CDR3 loop reads CASGRNLAKNIQYF. The CDR3 nucleotides are TGTGCCAGTGGCAGGAACCTAGCCAAAAACATTCAGTACTTC.

The CDR3 DNA follows: TGTGCCATCAGTGAGTCTGTGGGCACTGAAGCTTTCTTT. It specifies CAISESVGTEAFF. The V call is TRBV10-3, the J call TRBJ1-1, with D hard to call. Looked up from germline, CDR1 is ENHRY and CDR2 is SYGVKD. The CDR3 covers 13 residues. V lost 0 bases, J lost 4 bases, and 6 bases lay in between.

This chain links TRBV29-1 with TRBJ2-5; 9 bases align to TRBD1. V lost 6 bases and J lost 6; bases outside the gene matches: 17. The CDR3 sequence is 16 residues long. Germline V gene sequence: CDR1 SQVTM, CDR2 ANQGSEA. Written as DNA, the CDR3 is TGCAGCGTGAGGGGGGTCCGGGACAGGGTGCGGAAGACCCAGTACTTC. This translates into CSVRGVRDRVRKTQYF.

As DNA, the CDR3 is TGTGCCAGCAGCTTACCGGCCCAAGCTGACATTCAGTACTTC. It yields the protein CASSLPAQADIQYF. The V call is TRBV5-6, the J call TRBJ2-4; no firm D call. The CDR3 sequence is 14 residues long. V lost 2 bases and J lost 8, with 14 bases in between. The germline V gene has CDR1 SGHDT and CDR2 YYEEEE.